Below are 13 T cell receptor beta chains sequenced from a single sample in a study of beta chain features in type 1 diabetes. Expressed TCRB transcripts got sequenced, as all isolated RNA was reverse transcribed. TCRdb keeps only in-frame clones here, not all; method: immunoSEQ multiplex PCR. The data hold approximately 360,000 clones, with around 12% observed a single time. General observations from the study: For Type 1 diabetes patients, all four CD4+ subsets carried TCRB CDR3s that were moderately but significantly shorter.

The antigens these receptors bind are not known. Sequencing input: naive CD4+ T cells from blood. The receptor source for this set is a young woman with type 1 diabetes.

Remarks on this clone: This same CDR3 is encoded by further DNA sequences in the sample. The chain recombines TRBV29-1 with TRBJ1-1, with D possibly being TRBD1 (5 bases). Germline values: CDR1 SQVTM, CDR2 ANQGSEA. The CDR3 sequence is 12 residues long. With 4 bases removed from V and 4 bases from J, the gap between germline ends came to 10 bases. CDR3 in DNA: TGCAGCGTTGTTCGGCAGGGCACTGAAGCTTTCTTT. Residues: CSVVRQGTEAFF.

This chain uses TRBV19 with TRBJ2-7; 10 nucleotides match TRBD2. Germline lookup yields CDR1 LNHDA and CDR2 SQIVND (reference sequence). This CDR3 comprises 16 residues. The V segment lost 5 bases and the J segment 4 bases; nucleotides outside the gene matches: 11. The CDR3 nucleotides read TGTGCCAGTAGTGGGCCAGGGCTAGCGGGAGCTTACGAGCAGTACTTC. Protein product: CASSGPGLAGAYEQYF.

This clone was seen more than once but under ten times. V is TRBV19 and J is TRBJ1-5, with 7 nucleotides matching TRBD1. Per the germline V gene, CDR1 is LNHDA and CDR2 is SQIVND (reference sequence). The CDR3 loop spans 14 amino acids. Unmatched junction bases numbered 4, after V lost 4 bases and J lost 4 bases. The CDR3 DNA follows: TGTGCCAGTAGTAGGGTGACAGGGAATCAGCCCCAGCATTTT. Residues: CASSRVTGNQPQHF.

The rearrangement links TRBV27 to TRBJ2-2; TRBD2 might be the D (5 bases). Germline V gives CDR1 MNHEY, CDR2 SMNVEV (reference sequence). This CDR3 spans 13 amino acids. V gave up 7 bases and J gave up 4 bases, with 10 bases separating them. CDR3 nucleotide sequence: TGTGCCAGCACGAGGGCGGGCACCGGGGAGCTGTTTTTT. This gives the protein CASTRAGTGELFF.

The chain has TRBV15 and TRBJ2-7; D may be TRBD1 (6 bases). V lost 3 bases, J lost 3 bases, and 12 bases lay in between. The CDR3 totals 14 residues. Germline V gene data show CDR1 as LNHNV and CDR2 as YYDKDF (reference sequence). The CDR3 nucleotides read TGTGCCACCAGCAGCGGGACACCCAGCTACGAGCAGTACTTC. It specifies CATSSGTPSYEQYF. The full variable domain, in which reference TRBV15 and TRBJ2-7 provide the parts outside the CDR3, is DAMVIQNPRYQVTQFGKPVTLSCSQTLNHNVMYWYQQKSSQAPKLLFHYYDKDFNNEADTPDNFQSRRPNTSFCFLDIRSPGLGDTAMYLCATSSGTPSYEQYFGPGTRLTVT.

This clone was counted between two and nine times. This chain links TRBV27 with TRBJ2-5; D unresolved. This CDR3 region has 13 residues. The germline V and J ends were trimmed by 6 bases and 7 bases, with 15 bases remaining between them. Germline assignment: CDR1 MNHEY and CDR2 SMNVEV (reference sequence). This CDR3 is CASSQAGLATQYF. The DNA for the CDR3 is TGTGCCAGCAGCCAGGCAGGTTTGGCGACCCAGTACTTC.

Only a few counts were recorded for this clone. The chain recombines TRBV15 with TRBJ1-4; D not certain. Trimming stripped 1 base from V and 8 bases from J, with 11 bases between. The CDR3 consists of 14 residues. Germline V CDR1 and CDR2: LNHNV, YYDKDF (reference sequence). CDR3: CATSRGGPGEKLFF. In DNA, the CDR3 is TGTGCCACCAGCAGAGGGGGTCCGGGGGAAAAACTGTTTTTT. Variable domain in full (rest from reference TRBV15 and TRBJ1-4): DAMVIQNPRYQVTQFGKPVTLSCSQTLNHNVMYWYQQKSSQAPKLLFHYYDKDFNNEADTPDNFQSRRPNTSFCFLDIRSPGLGDTAMYLCATSRGGPGEKLFFGSGTQLSVL.

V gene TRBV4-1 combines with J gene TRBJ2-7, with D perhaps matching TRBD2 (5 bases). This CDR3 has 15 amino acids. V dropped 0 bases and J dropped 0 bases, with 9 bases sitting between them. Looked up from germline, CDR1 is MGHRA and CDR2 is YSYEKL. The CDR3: CASSQERAVSYEQYF. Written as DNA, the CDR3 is TGCGCCAGCAGCCAAGAGAGGGCGGTCTCCTACGAGCAGTACTTC.

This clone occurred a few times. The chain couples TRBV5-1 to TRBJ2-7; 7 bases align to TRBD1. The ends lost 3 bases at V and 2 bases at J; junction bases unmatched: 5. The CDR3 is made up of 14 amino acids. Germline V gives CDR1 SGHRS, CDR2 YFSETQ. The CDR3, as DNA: TGCGCCAGCAGCTGGGGGACAGATACCTACGAGCAGTACTTC. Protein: CASSWGTDTYEQYF.

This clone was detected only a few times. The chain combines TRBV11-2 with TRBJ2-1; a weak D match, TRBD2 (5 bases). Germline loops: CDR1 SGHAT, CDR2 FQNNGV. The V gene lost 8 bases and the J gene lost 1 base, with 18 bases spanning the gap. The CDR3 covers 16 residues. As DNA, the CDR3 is TGTGCCAGCCTCGCCACCGGCGGGCCTTCCTACAATGAGCAGTTCTTC. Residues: CASLATGGPSYNEQFF.

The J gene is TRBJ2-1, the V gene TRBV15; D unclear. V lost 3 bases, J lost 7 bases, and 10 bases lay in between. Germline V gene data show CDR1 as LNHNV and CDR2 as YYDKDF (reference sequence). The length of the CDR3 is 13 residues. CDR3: CATSRVVRNEQFF. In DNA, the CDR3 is TGTGCCACCAGCAGGGTTGTTAGAAATGAGCAGTTCTTC. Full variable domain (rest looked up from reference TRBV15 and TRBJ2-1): DAMVIQNPRYQVTQFGKPVTLSCSQTLNHNVMYWYQQKSSQAPKLLFHYYDKDFNNEADTPDNFQSRRPNTSFCFLDIRSPGLGDTAMYLCATSRVVRNEQFFGPGTRLTVL.

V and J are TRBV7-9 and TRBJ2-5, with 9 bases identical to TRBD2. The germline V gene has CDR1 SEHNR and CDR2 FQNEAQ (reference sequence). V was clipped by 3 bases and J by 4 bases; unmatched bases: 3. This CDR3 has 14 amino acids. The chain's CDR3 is CASSFGGGGETQYF. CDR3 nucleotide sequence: TGTGCCAGCAGCTTTGGCGGGGGGGGAGAGACCCAGTACTTC.

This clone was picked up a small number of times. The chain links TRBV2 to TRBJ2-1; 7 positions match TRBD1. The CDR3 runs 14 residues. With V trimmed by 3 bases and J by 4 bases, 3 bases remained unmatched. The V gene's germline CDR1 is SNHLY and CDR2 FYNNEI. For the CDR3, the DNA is TGTGCCAGCAGTGATGGGACAGCTTACAATGAGCAGTTCTTC. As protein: CASSDGTAYNEQFF.